The rows below give T cell receptor beta chains drawn from one sample of a study of high-grade serous ovarian cancer treatment subgroups. Libraries were prepared by immunoSEQ multiplex PCR; TCRdb keeps only in-frame clonotypes and omits some of them. Of tens of thousands of clones in the sample, about 86% were seen once. The source material was tumor tissue. These receptors were obtained from a human donor with high-grade serous ovarian cancer. CDR3s include the opening cysteine and the closing phenylalanine or tryptophan. Each record gives: V gene, clone size, J gene, D gene, CDR3 protein, CDR3 DNA. The D gene is left open where the match is weak. The size of a clone is reported for some rows only, either as once, few or many, or as a class for expanded clones.

V: TRBV7-8; size: NA; J: TRBJ2-3; D: NA; CDR3: CASSLHTDTQYF; DNA: TGTGCCAGCAGCCTCCACACAGATACGCAGTATTTT
V: TRBV7-2; size: NA; J: TRBJ1-4; D: NA; CDR3: CASSLSVGTDEKLFF; DNA: TGTGCCAGCAGCTTATCGGTGGGCACGGATGAAAAACTGTTTTTT
V: TRBV19; size: NA; J: TRBJ2-2; D: NA; CDR3: CASNRDKSTGELFF; DNA: TGTGCCAGTAACCGGGACAAAAGCACCGGGGAGCTGTTTTTT
V: TRBV5-1; size: NA; J: TRBJ2-7; D: TRBD2; CDR3: CASSRGLAGEKDEQYF; DNA: TGCGCCAGCAGCCGGGGACTAGCGGGAGAAAAGGACGAGCAGTACTTC
V: TRBV5-6; size: NA; J: TRBJ1-6; D: NA; CDR3: CASSAAYSVSPLHF; DNA: TGTGCCAGCAGCGCCGCGTACAGTGTTTCACCCCTCCACTTT
V: TRBV10-1; size: NA; J: TRBJ2-7; D: TRBD1; CDR3: CASSESGTGFGEQYF; DNA: TGCGCCAGCAGTGAGTCGGGGACAGGGTTTGGGGAGCAGTACTTC
V: TRBV6-5; size: NA; J: TRBJ2-1; D: NA; CDR3: CASSSMPTRLFF; DNA: TGTGCCAGCAGTTCCATGCCCACAAGATTGTTCTTC
V: TRBV27; size: NA; J: TRBJ1-3; D: TRBD1; CDR3: CASSLRGLGNTIYF; DNA: TGTGCCAGCAGTCTAAGGGGGCTAGGAAACACCATATATTTT
V: TRBV6-1; size: few; J: TRBJ1-2; D: NA; CDR3: CASSEALRSGYGYTF; DNA: TGTGCCAGCAGTGAAGCGCTCCGCAGCGGTTATGGCTACACCTTC
V: TRBV5-8; size: NA; J: TRBJ2-1; D: NA; CDR3: CASSGHNEQFF; DNA: TGTGCCAGCAGCGGACACAATGAGCAGTTCTTC
V: TRBV6-8; size: once; J: TRBJ2-1; D: NA; CDR3: CASSLGPADLCEQFF; DNA: TGTGCCAGCAGTCTGGGACCCGCTGATCTGTGTGAGCAGTTCTTC
V: TRBV27; size: NA; J: TRBJ1-5; D: NA; CDR3: CASSSGGNQPQHF; DNA: TGTGCCAGCAGTTCAGGTGGTAATCAGCCCCAGCATTTT
V: TRBV19; size: NA; J: TRBJ2-7; D: NA; CDR3: CASSIGSTSYEQYF; DNA: TGTGCCAGTAGTATCGGCAGTACTTCCTACGAGCAGTACTTC
V: TRBV7-2; size: NA; J: TRBJ2-3; D: TRBD2; CDR3: CASSPKLAGVGTDTQYF; DNA: TGTGCCAGCAGCCCGAAACTAGCGGGAGTGGGCACAGATACGCAGTATTTT
V: TRBV5-1; size: NA; J: TRBJ1-6; D: NA; CDR3: CASSLARDGDSPLHF; DNA: TGCGCCAGCAGCTTGGCCCGGGACGGTGATTCACCCCTCCACTTT
V: TRBV28; size: NA; J: TRBJ2-1; D: NA; CDR3: CASGRRTAAPFF; DNA: TGTGCCAGCGGGAGGCGGACGGCCGCGCCGTTCTTC
V: TRBV2; size: once; J: TRBJ2-3; D: NA; CDR3: CASSEPPPRADTQYF; DNA: TGTGCCAGCAGTGAACCCCCCCCTAGAGCAGATACGCAGTATTTT
V: TRBV7-3; size: NA; J: TRBJ2-5; D: TRBD2; CDR3: CASSLGPTSGRGETQYF; DNA: TGTGCCAGCAGCTTAGGGCCGACTAGCGGGAGGGGAGAGACCCAGTACTTC
V: TRBV27; size: NA; J: TRBJ2-2; D: TRBD2; CDR3: CASRRERNTGELFF; DNA: TGTGCCAGCAGGCGGGAGCGAAACACCGGGGAGCTGTTTTTT
V: TRBV6-1; size: NA; J: TRBJ2-6; D: NA; CDR3: CASSGWGVSGANVLTF; DNA: TGTGCCAGCAGTGGATGGGGGGTGTCTGGGGCCAACGTCCTGACTTTC
V: TRBV27; size: NA; J: TRBJ1-1; D: NA; CDR3: CASRFSGATEAFF; DNA: TGTGCCAGCAGATTCTCAGGCGCTACTGAAGCTTTCTTT
V: TRBV6-6; size: NA; J: TRBJ2-7; D: TRBD2; CDR3: CASSYESGGPNYEQYF; DNA: TGTGCCAGCAGTTACGAGTCGGGAGGGCCGAACTACGAGCAGTACTTC
V: TRBV20-1; size: NA; J: TRBJ2-1; D: NA; CDR3: CSAKRDNEQFF; DNA: TGCAGTGCCAAACGGGACAATGAGCAGTTCTTC
V: TRBV5-5; size: NA; J: TRBJ1-4; D: NA; CDR3: CASSSTANEKLFF; DNA: TGTGCCAGCAGCTCGACAGCTAATGAAAAACTGTTTTTT
V: TRBV20-1; size: NA; J: TRBJ1-2; D: TRBD1; CDR3: CSAGQGLGYTF; DNA: TGCAGTGCTGGACAGGGTCTTGGCTACACCTTC
V: TRBV18; size: few; J: TRBJ1-4; D: NA; CDR3: CAISGQANEKLFF; DNA: TGTGCCATTTCGGGACAAGCGAATGAAAAACTGTTTTTT
V: TRBV6-5; size: NA; J: TRBJ2-1; D: NA; CDR3: CASSRDFLLDEQFF; DNA: TGTGCCAGCAGTAGGGACTTTCTCCTGGATGAGCAGTTCTTC
V: TRBV19; size: few; J: TRBJ2-3; D: TRBD1; CDR3: CASSKGAQSGARTDTQYF; DNA: TGTGCCAGTAGTAAGGGGGCGCAGAGCGGAGCCCGCACAGATACGCAGTATTTT
V: TRBV10-1; size: few; J: TRBJ1-1; D: NA; CDR3: CASSDGAEVREAFF; DNA: TGCGCCAGCAGTGATGGGGCCGAGGTTCGGGAAGCTTTCTTT
V: TRBV19; size: NA; J: TRBJ1-1; D: NA; CDR3: CASSPGIQNTEAFF; DNA: TGTGCCAGTAGCCCGGGAATCCAGAACACTGAAGCTTTCTTT